These 12 T cell receptor beta chains originate from one sample sequenced in a study of T cell repertoires in cytomegalovirus infection. MiXCR, applied by TCRdb to the reads, yields one record per CDR3 protein. The sample carries about a million distinct CDR3 sequences, around a third recorded once. These TCRs' antigens remain unknown. The specimen was cultured CD8+ T cells from PBMCs, collected from culture after CMV antigen stimulation. These receptors were obtained from a human donor in good health (CMV status not recorded). Some clones in this sample may be carry-over from other donors' samples.

The V gene is TRBV24-1, the J gene TRBJ2-5, with 11 bases aligning to TRBD1. V lost 2 bases to trimming and J lost 4 bases; unmatched junction nucleotides: 5. The CDR3 has 16 amino acids. CDR1 is KGHDR, CDR2 SFDVKD, per germline. This CDR3 reads CATSDSGTGGIETQYF. DNA of the CDR3: TGTGCCACCAGTGATTCCGGGACAGGGGGTATAGAGACCCAGTACTTC.

The chain combines TRBV12-3 or TRBV12-4 with TRBJ2-1; D might be TRBD1 (5 bases). Trimming took off 3 bases at V and 1 base at J, with 13 bases between the two ends. The CDR3 extends over 16 amino acids. CDR3 sequence reads: CASSFAIRQSYNEQFF. CDR3 DNA: TGTGCCAGCAGTTTCGCCATCCGACAGTCCTACAATGAGCAGTTCTTC.

This rearrangement joins TRBV6-1 to TRBJ1-1; no clear D. Trimming removed 4 bases at V and 1 base at J, with 10 bases between. Looked up from germline, CDR1 is MNHNS and CDR2 is SASEGT. This CDR3 comprises 14 residues. The CDR3: CASSGEGPNTEAFF. CDR3 DNA sequence: TGTGCCAGCAGTGGAGAGGGTCCGAACACTGAAGCTTTCTTT.

The J gene is TRBJ2-7, the V gene TRBV5-6; D might be TRBD1 (6 bases). In germline, CDR1 is SGHDT, CDR2 YYEEEE. V lost 7 bases to trimming and J lost 6 bases, with 26 bases between them. This CDR3 has 16 amino acids. CDR3 in amino acids: CASGPYRVHSLREQYV. DNA of the CDR3: TGTGCCAGCGGACCCTACAGGGTTCATAGTCTTCGCGAGCAGTACGTC.

The chain uses TRBV6-2 or TRBV6-3 and TRBJ2-7; D gene uncertain. Looked up from germline, CDR1 is MNHEY and CDR2 is SVGEGT. The CDR3 has 14 amino acids. Between the trimmed V and J ends, which lost 0 bases and 2 bases, there was a span of 8 bases. CDR3 coding DNA: TGTGCCAGCAGTTACTCTGGGCGTGCCTACGAGCAGTACGTC. Translating it yields CASSYSGRAYEQYV.

This clonotype turned up a few times. This sequence joins TRBV7-9 and TRBJ1-1; D is undetermined. The germline V gene encodes CDR1 SEHNR and CDR2 FQNEAQ (reference sequence). This CDR3 has 13 residues. The V and J ends lost 5 bases and 5 bases respectively, with 12 bases between them. Written as DNA, the CDR3 is TGTGCCAGCAGCCCCGGGTGGAGAACTGAAGCTTTCTTT. Its translation is CASSPGWRTEAFF.

The chain recombines TRBV6-5 with TRBJ2-3; no clear D. Trimming left V 0 bases short and J 1 base short, with 8 bases between. Germline CDR1 MNHEY, CDR2 SVGAGI. The CDR3 runs 15 residues. CDR3 protein: CASSYSSVGTDTQYF. CDR3 sequence (DNA): TGTGCCAGCAGTTACTCGAGTGTGGGCACAGATACGCAGTATTTT.

This chain uses TRBV10-2 with TRBJ1-4; tentative D call: TRBD1 (5 bases). Looked up from germline, CDR1 is WSHSY and CDR2 is SAAADI. The CDR3 totals 15 residues. The germline V and J ends were trimmed by 0 bases and 8 bases, with 13 bases remaining between them. This CDR3 reads CASSESRGSEEKLFF. The CDR3 bases are TGCGCCAGCAGTGAGTCTAGGGGAAGTGAGGAAAAACTGTTTTTT.

A note on this clonotype: A read error may be the cause here, since a much bigger clone is one base away. This chain connects TRBV7-9 to TRBJ1-1, with D possibly being TRBD1 (6 bases). From germline, CDR1 is SEHNR and CDR2 FQNEAQ (reference sequence). The CDR3 totals 13 residues. The CDR3 DNA is TGTGCCAACAGCACCTTAGACAGGCCGGAAGCTTTCTTT. The encoded protein is CANSTLDRPEAFF.

This clonotype was recorded at least ten times. The chain uses TRBV11-2 and TRBJ2-2; 9 bases align to TRBD1. This CDR3 contains 18 residues. The trim removed 3 bases at V and 2 bases at J, leaving 10 bases unmatched. The germline V gene encodes CDR1 SGHAT and CDR2 FQNNGV. CDR3 loop: CASSLERTGDGNTGELFF. CDR3 in DNA: TGTGCCAGCAGCTTGGAAAGGACAGGGGATGGTAACACCGGGGAGCTGTTTTTT.

This clonotype was seen a handful of times. This chain connects TRBV5-5 to TRBJ2-1; D uncertain. This CDR3 is 15 amino acids long. Germline CDR1 and CDR2: SGHKS and YYEKEE (reference sequence). Trimming pared 0 bases from V and 2 bases from J, leaving 9 bases between. The CDR3 coding sequence is TGTGCCAGCAGCTTGGGGCAGATGACCTACAATGAGCAGTTCTTC. It translates to CASSLGQMTYNEQFF.

This clonotype was counted only a few times. The chain links TRBV12-3 or TRBV12-4 to TRBJ1-5, with D unresolved. CDR3 size: 14 residues. The V gene lost 6 bases and the J gene lost 2 bases, with 11 bases spanning the gap. This chain's CDR3 is CASREGPRNQPQHF. The CDR3 nucleotides read TGTGCCAGCAGGGAAGGACCGCGCAATCAGCCCCAGCATTTT.